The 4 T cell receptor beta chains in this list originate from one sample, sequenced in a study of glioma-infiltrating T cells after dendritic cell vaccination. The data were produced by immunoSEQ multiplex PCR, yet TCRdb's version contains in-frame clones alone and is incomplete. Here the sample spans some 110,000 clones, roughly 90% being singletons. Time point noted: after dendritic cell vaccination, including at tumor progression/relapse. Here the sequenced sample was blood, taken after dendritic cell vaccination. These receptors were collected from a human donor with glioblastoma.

CDR3 nucleotides: TGTGCCAGCAGTGAGGACTCTCCCTACGAGCAGTACTTC. Translation: CASSEDSPYEQYF. The V and J genes are TRBV6-1 and TRBJ2-7, with a tentative D call TRBD2 (5 bases). The length of the CDR3 is 13 residues. In germline, CDR1 is MNHNS, CDR2 SASEGT. V lost 3 bases to trimming and J lost 2 bases, with 8 bases between them.

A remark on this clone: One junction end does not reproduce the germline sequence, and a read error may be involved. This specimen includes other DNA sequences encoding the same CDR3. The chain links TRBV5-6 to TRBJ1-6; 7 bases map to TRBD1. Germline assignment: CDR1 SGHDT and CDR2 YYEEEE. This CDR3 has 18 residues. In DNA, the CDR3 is TGTGCCAGCAGCCCGGGTCCGACAGGGAAATCCTATAATTCGCCCCTCCACTTT. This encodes CASSPGPTGKSYNSPLHF.

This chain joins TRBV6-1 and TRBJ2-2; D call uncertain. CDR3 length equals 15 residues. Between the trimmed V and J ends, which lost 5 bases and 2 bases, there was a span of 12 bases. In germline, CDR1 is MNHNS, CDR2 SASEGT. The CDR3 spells CASSPPGPNTGELFF. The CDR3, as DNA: TGTGCCAGCAGTCCGCCTGGGCCCAACACCGGGGAGCTGTTTTTT.

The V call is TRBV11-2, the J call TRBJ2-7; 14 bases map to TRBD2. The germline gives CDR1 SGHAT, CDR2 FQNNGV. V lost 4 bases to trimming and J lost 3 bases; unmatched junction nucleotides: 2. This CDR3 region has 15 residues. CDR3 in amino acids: CASSYGTSGSYEQYF. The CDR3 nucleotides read TGTGCCAGCAGCTACGGGACTAGCGGGAGCTACGAGCAGTACTTC.